The 14 T cell receptor beta chains below all came from one sample that was sequenced in a study of human T cells and chemical hapten exposure. TCRdb reprocessed the RACE reads via MiXCR and lists one record per CDR3 protein. The sample yields over 60,000 distinct CDR3 sequences, around 10% seen once. Time point of the sample: patch test 2, 6 weeks after DPC sensitization. Described treatment: therapeutic diphenylcyclopropenone sensitization with weekly scalp DPC. The sample here was whole blood, taken in connection with sensitization to the hapten diphenylcyclopropenone (DPC). The receptors were sampled from a woman aged 45 to 65 with alopecia areata. Some clones in this sample may be carry-over from other donors' samples.

This clonotype was counted many times. This chain connects TRBV3-1 to TRBJ2-4, with 11 bases matching TRBD2. There are 15 residues in the CDR3. The germline CDR1 and CDR2 sequences are LGHDT and YNNKEL (reference sequence). V shed 4 bases, J shed 9 bases, and the junction held 8 bases outside the gene matches. Here the CDR3 DNA reads TGTGCCAGCAGCCCCGAGGTAGCGGGAGGGGGCATTCAGTACTTC. Translation gives CASSPEVAGGGIQYF.

The chain couples TRBV29-1 to TRBJ1-1, with D hard to call. With 2 bases removed from V and 0 bases from J, the gap between germline ends came to 1 base. CDR1 is SQVTM, CDR2 ANQGSEA, per germline. CDR3 length: 11 amino acids. The CDR3 is CSVELNTEAFF. CDR3 nucleotides: TGCAGCGTTGAATTGAACACTGAAGCTTTCTTT.

This clonotype was picked up many times. This CDR3 is CSAYSGNTIYF. The CDR3 DNA reads TGCAGCGCGTACTCTGGAAACACCATATATTTT. This chain links TRBV29-1 with TRBJ1-3; no clear D. The CDR3 has 11 residues. Germline-derived CDR1 and CDR2 are SQVTM and ANQGSEA. V was trimmed by 7 bases and J by 0 bases, leaving 4 bases between them.

In this sample, this clonotype turned up many times. The rearrangement links TRBV7-8 to TRBJ2-3, with TRBD1 identical over 7 bases. The germline gives CDR1 SGHVS, CDR2 FQNEAQ. The trim removed 5 bases at V and 4 bases at J, leaving 9 bases unmatched. This CDR3 is built from 15 residues. The CDR3 here is CASSPRYRGADTQYF. The CDR3 DNA follows: TGTGCCAGCAGCCCCCGGTACAGGGGTGCAGATACGCAGTATTTT.

This clonotype was detected a few times. The rearrangement joins TRBV6-5 to TRBJ2-3, with a weak D call TRBD1 (6 bases). Trimming took 4 bases from V and 8 from J, leaving 16 bases between them. Germline CDR1 and CDR2: MNHEY and SVGAGI. This CDR3 comprises 14 residues. In DNA, the CDR3 is TGTGCCAGCAGTTCCGGTCTGGGGGCCGGTACGCAGTATTTT. Residues: CASSSGLGAGTQYF.

In its sample, this clonotype was seen a few times. V and J are TRBV7-9 and TRBJ2-1; 10 positions agree with TRBD2. Germline values: CDR1 SEHNR, CDR2 FQNEAQ (reference sequence). The CDR3 has 15 residues. With 5 bases clipped from V and 8 bases from J, the junction kept 9 bases outside the gene matches. The CDR3 DNA follows: TGTGCCAGCAGCCCGGAGCGGGAGGGCCGGGATGAGCAGTTCTTC. Translated, it gives CASSPEREGRDEQFF.

The V and J genes are TRBV10-2 and TRBJ2-7; TRBD1 or TRBD2 may be the D gene (5 bases each). V lost 7 bases and J lost 7, with 17 bases in between. The CDR3 length is 13 residues. Germline loops: CDR1 WSHSY, CDR2 SAAADI. The CDR3 DNA reads TGCGCCAGCACCCGGGACGGGTCTGGGGAGCAGTACTTC. Translation gives CASTRDGSGEQYF.

This clonotype was counted ten times or more. This sequence joins TRBV12-3 or TRBV12-4 and TRBJ2-6; TRBD1 matches at 11 bases. The CDR3 consists of 16 residues. Trimming took 8 bases from V and 0 from J; bases not matched to a gene: 3. The CDR3 is CASSGQGVSGANVLTF. DNA of the CDR3: TGTGCCAGCTCGGGACAGGGGGTCTCTGGGGCCAACGTCCTGACTTTC.

This clonotype was counted ten times or more. The chain employs TRBV5-1 and TRBJ2-5; no clear D gene. The CDR3 has 14 residues. Germline V gene data show CDR1 as SGHRS and CDR2 as YFSETQ. Trimming shortened V by 4 bases and J by 4 bases, and 14 bases separated the two germline ends. The CDR3 region is CASSPRVRGETQYF. CDR3 coding DNA: TGCGCCAGCAGCCCACGGGTGCGAGGAGAGACCCAGTACTTC.

This sequence joins TRBV9 and TRBJ2-7; tentative D call: TRBD1 (5 bases). The V end lost 2 bases, the J end lost 2 bases, and 14 bases lay between the germline ends. The germline CDR1 and CDR2 sequences are SGDLS and YYNGEE. This CDR3 comprises 15 residues. In DNA form, the CDR3 reads TGTGCCAGCAGCGTCGGACAATTGGCGACCTACGAGCAGTACTTC. Translation: CASSVGQLATYEQYF.

Many counts were recorded for this clonotype. V and J are TRBV19 and TRBJ2-1, with D maybe TRBD2 (5 bases). Germline-derived CDR1 and CDR2 are LNHDA and SQIVND (reference sequence). Trimming removed 10 bases at V and 6 bases at J, with 19 bases between. The length of the CDR3 is 14 residues. The CDR3 coding sequence is TGTGCCACCTCCCGAGGTTACAGCGGCAATGAGCAGTTCTTC. It specifies CATSRGYSGNEQFF.

This clonotype was detected only a few times. The V call is TRBV18, the J call TRBJ2-2; D might be TRBD1 (5 bases). Germline V CDR1 and CDR2: KGHSH, LQKENI. V was trimmed by 2 bases and J by 1 base, leaving 14 bases between them. This CDR3 spans 17 amino acids. This CDR3 reads CASSPIAGSLNTGELFF. In DNA form, the CDR3 reads TGTGCCAGCTCACCAATCGCAGGGTCCCTGAACACCGGGGAGCTGTTTTTT. The whole variable domain, filled in from reference TRBV18 and TRBJ2-2, reads NAGVMQNPRHLVRRRGQEARLRCSPMKGHSHVYWYRQLPEEGLKFMVYLQKENIIDESGMPKERFSAEFPKEGPSILRIQQVVRGDSAAYFCASSPIAGSLNTGELFFGEGSRLTVL.

This clonotype has at least ten counts. This chain uses TRBV6-6 with TRBJ2-5; no reliable D call. Germline V gene sequence: CDR1 MNHNY, CDR2 SVGAGI (reference sequence). The CDR3 extends over 14 amino acids. V was clipped by 6 bases and J by 5 bases, with 16 bases between them. The CDR3 loop is CASSAPGGRETQYF. The CDR3 region has the DNA TGTGCCAGCAGCGCCCCGGGCGGCCGGGAGACCCAGTACTTC.

This clonotype has more than one count but fewer than ten. Relative to the germline gene, one junction end is altered; a read error may explain this. The chain links TRBV5-1 to TRBJ1-6, with TRBD1 as a possible D gene (5 bases). The CDR3 consists of 14 residues. CDR1 is SGHRS and CDR2 is YFSETQ in the germline V gene. The CDR3 DNA is TGCGCCAGCAGCTTGGGACAGCCGAATTCAGCCCTCCACTTT. Amino acids: CASSLGQPNSALHF.